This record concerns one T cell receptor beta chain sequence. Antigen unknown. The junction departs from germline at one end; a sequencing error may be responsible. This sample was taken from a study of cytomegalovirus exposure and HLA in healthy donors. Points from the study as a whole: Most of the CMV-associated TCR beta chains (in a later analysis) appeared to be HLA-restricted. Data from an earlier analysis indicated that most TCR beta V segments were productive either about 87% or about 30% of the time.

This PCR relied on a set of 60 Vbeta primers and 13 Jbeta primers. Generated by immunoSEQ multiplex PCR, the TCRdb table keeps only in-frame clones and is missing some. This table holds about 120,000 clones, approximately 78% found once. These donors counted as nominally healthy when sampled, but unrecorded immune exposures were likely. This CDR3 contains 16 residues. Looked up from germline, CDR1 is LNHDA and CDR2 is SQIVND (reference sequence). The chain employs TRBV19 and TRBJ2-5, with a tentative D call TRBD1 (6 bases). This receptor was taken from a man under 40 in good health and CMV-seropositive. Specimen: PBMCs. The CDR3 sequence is CASSSRSGRGVETQYF. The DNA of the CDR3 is TGTGCCAGCAGTAGTAGGTCCGGCAGGGGAGTCGAGACCCAGTACTTC.